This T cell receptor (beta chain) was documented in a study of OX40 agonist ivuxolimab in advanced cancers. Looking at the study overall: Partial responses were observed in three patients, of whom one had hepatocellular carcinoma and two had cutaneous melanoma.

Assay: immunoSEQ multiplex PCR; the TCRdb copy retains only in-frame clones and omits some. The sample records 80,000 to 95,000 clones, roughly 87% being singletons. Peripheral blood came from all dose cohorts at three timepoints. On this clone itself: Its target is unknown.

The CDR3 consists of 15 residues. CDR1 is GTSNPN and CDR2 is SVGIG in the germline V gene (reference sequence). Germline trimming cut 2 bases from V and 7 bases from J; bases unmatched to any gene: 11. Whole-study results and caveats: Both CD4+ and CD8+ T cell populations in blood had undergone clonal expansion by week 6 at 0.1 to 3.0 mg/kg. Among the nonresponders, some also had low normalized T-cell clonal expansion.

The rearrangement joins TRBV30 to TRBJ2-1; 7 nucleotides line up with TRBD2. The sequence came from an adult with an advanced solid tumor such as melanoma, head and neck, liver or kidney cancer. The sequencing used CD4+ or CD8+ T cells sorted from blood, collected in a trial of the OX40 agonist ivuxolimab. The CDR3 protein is CAWSKETSLGNEQFF. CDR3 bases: TGTGCCTGGAGTAAGGAGACTAGCCTTGGAAATGAGCAGTTCTTC.